A selection of T cell receptor beta chains follows, all from one sample in a study of blood T cell repertoires in COVID-19. Clones were read by immunoSEQ multiplex PCR, and TCRdb kept only the in-frame ones, dropping some. The sample holds 150,000 to 180,000 clones; 91% are singletons and the top ten take around 0.55%. The sequencing input was peripheral blood. These receptors all stem from a man in his fifties with acute or convalescent COVID-19. The CDR3 runs from the conserved cysteine through the conserved F or W. Each record gives: CDR3 DNA, CDR3 protein, V gene, clone size, J gene, D gene. The D gene is left open where the match is weak. Expanded clones get a size class; other rows say once, few or many, or leave the size out.

CDR3nt: TGTGCCAGCAGCCAGCGCGGGGGGCTTCGCAATGAGCAGTTCTTC
CDR3aa: CASSQRGGLRNEQFF
v_gene: TRBV3-1/TRBV3-2
abundance: NA
j_gene: TRBJ2-1
d_gene: TRBD2

CDR3nt: TGTGCCAGCGGGGGACAGGGCCGAGTAACCGGGGAGCTGTTTTTT
CDR3aa: CASGGQGRVTGELFF
v_gene: TRBV9
abundance: NA
j_gene: TRBJ2-2
d_gene: TRBD1

CDR3nt: TGTGCCAGTAGTATGGGGAGTCCAGCACGCAATCAGCCCCAGCATTTT
CDR3aa: CASSMGSPARNQPQHF
v_gene: TRBV19
abundance: NA
j_gene: TRBJ1-5
d_gene: NA

CDR3nt: TGTGCCAGCAGCCAAGCGGGGACAGGGATTGAAAAACTGTTTTTT
CDR3aa: CASSQAGTGIEKLFF
v_gene: TRBV3-1/TRBV3-2
abundance: NA
j_gene: TRBJ1-4
d_gene: TRBD1

CDR3nt: TGTGCCAGCAGGGACAGGGTGGGAAAGCAGTACTTC
CDR3aa: CASRDRVGKQYF
v_gene: TRBV6-6
abundance: NA
j_gene: TRBJ2-7
d_gene: TRBD1

CDR3nt: TGTGCCAGCAGCGCCCGGGACAGGGACACTGAAGCTTTCTTT
CDR3aa: CASSARDRDTEAFF
v_gene: TRBV9
abundance: NA
j_gene: TRBJ1-1
d_gene: TRBD1

CDR3nt: TGTGCCAGTAGCCCTAACGGGGGGGTTACGGCCTACGAGCAGTACTTC
CDR3aa: CASSPNGGVTAYEQYF
v_gene: TRBV19
abundance: few
j_gene: TRBJ2-7
d_gene: TRBD2

CDR3nt: TGCAGTGCTAGAGAGAGACTTGAGCAGTTCTTC
CDR3aa: CSARERLEQFF
v_gene: TRBV20-1
abundance: NA
j_gene: TRBJ2-1
d_gene: NA

CDR3nt: TGTGCCAGCAGTGCGCGGGACTCCGGACGGTACAATGAGCAGTTCTTC
CDR3aa: CASSARDSGRYNEQFF
v_gene: TRBV6-1
abundance: NA
j_gene: TRBJ2-1
d_gene: NA

CDR3nt: TGTGCCAGCAGCTACGAGCAGGGAACAACTAATGAAAAACTGTTTTTT
CDR3aa: CASSYEQGTTNEKLFF
v_gene: TRBV5-5
abundance: NA
j_gene: TRBJ1-4
d_gene: NA

CDR3nt: TGTGCCAGCAGCTTAGCCGCAGGCCCCGGGGAGCTGTTTTTT
CDR3aa: CASSLAAGPGELFF
v_gene: TRBV11-2
abundance: once
j_gene: TRBJ2-2
d_gene: NA

CDR3nt: TGCAGCGGAACTAGCGGGAGGATGGTCGAGCAGTACTTC
CDR3aa: CSGTSGRMVEQYF
v_gene: TRBV29-1
abundance: NA
j_gene: TRBJ2-7
d_gene: TRBD2

CDR3nt: TGTGCCATCAGTGAAGACACCGAAAAACTGTTTTTT
CDR3aa: CAISEDTEKLFF
v_gene: TRBV10-3
abundance: NA
j_gene: TRBJ1-4
d_gene: NA

CDR3nt: TGTGCCAGCAGTTTATCCCGACAGGGGAGAGGCACCATATATTTT
CDR3aa: CASSLSRQGRGTIYF
v_gene: TRBV28
abundance: NA
j_gene: TRBJ1-3
d_gene: TRBD1

CDR3nt: TGTGCCAGTAGTATAGGGGCTAGCGGGGGGGCCTTGGAGACCCAGTACTTC
CDR3aa: CASSIGASGGALETQYF
v_gene: TRBV19
abundance: NA
j_gene: TRBJ2-5
d_gene: TRBD2

CDR3nt: TGTGCCAGCAGATCCATCTACTACAATGAGCAGTTCTTC
CDR3aa: CASRSIYYNEQFF
v_gene: TRBV27
abundance: NA
j_gene: TRBJ2-1
d_gene: NA

CDR3nt: TGTGCCAGCACCTTAGCGGGGGGGCCGGGGGAGACCCAGTACTTC
CDR3aa: CASTLAGGPGETQYF
v_gene: TRBV6-4
abundance: NA
j_gene: TRBJ2-5
d_gene: TRBD2